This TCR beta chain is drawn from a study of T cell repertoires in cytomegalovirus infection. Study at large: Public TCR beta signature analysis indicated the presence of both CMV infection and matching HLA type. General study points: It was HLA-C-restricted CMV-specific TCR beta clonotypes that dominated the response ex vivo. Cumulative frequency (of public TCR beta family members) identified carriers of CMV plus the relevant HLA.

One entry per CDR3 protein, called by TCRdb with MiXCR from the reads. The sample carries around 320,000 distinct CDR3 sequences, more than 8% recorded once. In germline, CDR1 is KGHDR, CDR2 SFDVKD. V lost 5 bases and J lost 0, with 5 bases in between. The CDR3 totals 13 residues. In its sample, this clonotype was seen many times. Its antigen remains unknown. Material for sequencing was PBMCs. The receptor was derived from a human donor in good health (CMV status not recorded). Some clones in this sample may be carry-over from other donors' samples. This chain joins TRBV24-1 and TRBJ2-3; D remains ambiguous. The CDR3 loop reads CATSVSSTDTQYF. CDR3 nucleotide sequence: TGTGCCACCAGTGTAAGCAGCACAGATACGCAGTATTTT.